Shown below are 19 T cell receptor beta chains from a single sample sequenced in a study of CD8 T cells in ankylosing spondylitis. TCRdb independently ran MiXCR on the 5' RACE reads; one entry per CDR3 protein. This table has about 360,000 distinct CDR3 sequences, more than 20% appearing once. Sequenced material: blood, either unsorted or a sorted T cell fraction (not recorded which). The receptors were gathered from a male donor with ankylosing spondylitis or in good health (not recorded which).

This clonotype turned up a few times. The chain is built from TRBV4-1 and TRBJ1-1, with a tentative D call TRBD1 (6 bases). V was pared by 0 bases and J by 1 base, with 9 bases between. The CDR3 consists of 15 residues. The germline gives CDR1 MGHRA, CDR2 YSYEKL. This CDR3 is CASSQEHRENTEAFF. The CDR3 DNA sequence: TGCGCCAGCAGCCAAGAACACAGGGAGAACACTGAAGCTTTCTTT.

In this sample, this clonotype turned up many times. The chain uses TRBV12-3 or TRBV12-4 and TRBJ2-5, with 10 bases matching TRBD1. The CDR3 loop spans 15 amino acids. Losses at the gene ends were 5 bases for V and 5 bases for J; bases not matched to a gene: 8. The CDR3: CASSTGQGTDETQYF. The CDR3 bases are TGTGCCAGCAGTACGGGACAGGGGACCGACGAGACCCAGTACTTC.

The sample holds a few counts of this clonotype. V is TRBV28 and J is TRBJ2-5, with D possibly being TRBD1 (5 bases). The germline CDR1 and CDR2 sequences are MDHEN and SYDVKM. The CDR3 is 17 residues long. The V gene lost 7 bases and the J gene lost 1 base, with 22 bases spanning the gap. CDR3 region: CASTPPPRVDRQETQYF. CDR3 bases: TGTGCCAGCACTCCCCCCCCCAGGGTCGACCGCCAAGAGACCCAGTACTTC.

This clonotype was seen a few times. The J gene is TRBJ2-3, the V gene TRBV11-2; possible D gene TRBD2, 6 bases. With 7 bases removed from V and 4 bases from J, the gap between germline ends came to 15 bases. Per the germline V gene, CDR1 is SGHAT and CDR2 is FQNNGV. The CDR3 sequence is 14 residues long. CDR3 amino acids: CASKVGTRADTQYF. The CDR3, as DNA: TGTGCCAGCAAGGTCGGGACTCGTGCAGATACGCAGTATTTT.

V gene TRBV7-9 combines with J gene TRBJ2-7, with D tentatively TRBD1 (6 bases). The V end lost 3 bases, the J end lost 2 bases, and 17 bases lay between the germline ends. This CDR3 spans 16 amino acids. In germline, CDR1 is SEHNR, CDR2 FQNEAQ (reference sequence). Here the CDR3 DNA reads TGTGCCAGCAGCTTTAGAGAGGGGACAACCCCCTACGAGCAGTACTTC. This codes for CASSFREGTTPYEQYF.

This clonotype was seen a handful of times. The J gene is TRBJ2-2, the V gene TRBV5-6, with D perhaps TRBD2 (6 bases). The CDR3 has 16 amino acids. Germline values: CDR1 SGHDT, CDR2 YYEEEE. V was trimmed by 3 bases and J by 6 bases, leaving 18 bases between them. CDR3 DNA sequence: TGTGCCAGCAGCTCGACGGGGGTTCTTGTCTCCGGGGAGCTGTTTTTT. This codes for CASSSTGVLVSGELFF.

This clonotype was seen once. CDR3 amino acids: CASRPLGTSGVLADTQYF. The CDR3 DNA sequence: TGTGCCAGCAGGCCCCTCGGGACTAGCGGGGTCTTAGCAGATACGCAGTATTTT. The gene calls are TRBV6-1 and TRBJ2-3; 13 nucleotides align to TRBD2. This CDR3 contains 18 residues. The V and J ends lost 6 bases and 4 bases, in that order; junction bases with no gene match: 13. Germline lookup yields CDR1 MNHNS and CDR2 SASEGT.

V and J are TRBV13 and TRBJ2-3; tentative D call: TRBD2 (5 bases). Trimming shortened V by 0 bases and J by 4 bases, and 14 bases separated the two germline ends. From germline, CDR1 is PRHDT and CDR2 FYEKMQ (reference sequence). CDR3 length: 16 residues. In nucleotides, the CDR3 is TGTGCCAGCAGCTTAGGGATGGCGGGCGGACCAGATACGCAGTATTTT. Translation: CASSLGMAGGPDTQYF.

There are a few counts of this clonotype. The rearrangement joins TRBV12-3 or TRBV12-4 to TRBJ2-2, with D unresolved. CDR3 length: 18 amino acids. Trimming shortened V by 4 bases and J by 4 bases, and 22 bases separated the two germline ends. The CDR3 nucleotides are TGTGCCAGCAGTTCCCCACAGTGGACCCCTTCGGCCACCGGGGAGCTGTTTTTT. Protein: CASSSPQWTPSATGELFF.

This clonotype occurred many times. The chain joins TRBV9 to TRBJ2-5; maybe TRBD1 (6 bases). The CDR3 is 13 amino acids. V was pared by 4 bases and J by 0 bases, with 7 bases between. Germline V lookup: CDR1 SGDLS, CDR2 YYNGEE. The CDR3 is CASSRGNQETQYF. CDR3 nucleotide sequence: TGTGCCAGCAGCAGGGGGAACCAAGAGACCCAGTACTTC.

This clonotype was found a few times. The V call is TRBV18, the J call TRBJ2-6, with D unclear. The CDR3 length is 20 residues. The V gene lost 4 bases and the J gene lost 0 bases, with 22 bases spanning the gap. CDR1 and CDR2 (germline): KGHSH, LQKENI. This CDR3 is CASSQVAPPLFTSGANVLTF. CDR3 coding DNA: TGTGCCAGCTCACAGGTGGCACCCCCACTTTTCACCTCTGGGGCCAACGTCCTGACTTTC. The variable domain in full, completed from reference TRBV18 and TRBJ2-6, reads NAGVMQNPRHLVRRRGQEARLRCSPMKGHSHVYWYRQLPEEGLKFMVYLQKENIIDESGMPKERFSAEFPKEGPSILRIQQVVRGDSAAYFCASSQVAPPLFTSGANVLTFGAGSRLTVL.

In its sample, this clonotype was seen many times. The chain joins TRBV20-1 to TRBJ2-7, with D perhaps TRBD1 (5 bases). V was clipped by 5 bases and J by 7 bases, with 15 bases between them. Looked up from germline, CDR1 is DFQATT and CDR2 is SNEGSKA (reference sequence). The CDR3 consists of 12 residues. The CDR3 region is CSARRQFGEQYF. The CDR3 DNA follows: TGCAGTGCTCGCCGACAGTTCGGAGAGCAGTACTTC.

The rearrangement joins TRBV14 to TRBJ2-1; 8 bases are shared with TRBD2. The V segment lost 2 bases and the J segment 2 bases; nucleotides outside the gene matches: 2. The CDR3 loop spans 15 amino acids. CDR1 and CDR2 (germline): SGHDN, FVKESK. The CDR3 is CASSQLRGAYNEQFF. DNA of the CDR3: TGTGCCAGCAGCCAATTGCGGGGGGCCTACAATGAGCAGTTCTTC. The whole variable domain, remainder taken from reference TRBV14 and TRBJ2-1, is EAGVTQFPSHSVIEKGQTVTLRCDPISGHDNLYWYRRVMGKEIKFLLHFVKESKQDESGMPNNRFLAERTGGTYSTLKVQPAELEDSGVYFCASSQLRGAYNEQFFGPGTRLTVL.

The V and J genes are TRBV27 and TRBJ2-3; 12 bases align to TRBD2. Per the germline V gene, CDR1 is MNHEY and CDR2 is SMNVEV (reference sequence). The V gene end was trimmed by 7 bases and the J gene end by 2 bases; junction bases not matched to a gene: 4. The CDR3 loop spans 15 amino acids. CDR3 nucleotide sequence: TGTGCCAGCATCGGGACTAGCGGGTACACAGATACGCAGTATTTT. This encodes CASIGTSGYTDTQYF.

The chain employs TRBV12-3 or TRBV12-4 and TRBJ2-2; 11 nucleotides match TRBD1. The CDR3 loop spans 15 amino acids. V shed 4 bases, J shed 7 bases, and the junction held 5 bases outside the gene matches. In nucleotides, the CDR3 is TGTGCCAGCAGTTGGACAGGGGGCTTAGGCGGGGAGCTGTTTTTT. Amino acid sequence: CASSWTGGLGGELFF.

V gene TRBV9 combines with J gene TRBJ1-2; tentatively, D is TRBD1 (6 bases). CDR1 is SGDLS, CDR2 YYNGEE, per germline. V gave up 0 bases and J gave up 5 bases, with 17 bases separating them. CDR3 length: 16 residues. CDR3 nucleotide sequence: TGTGCCAGCAGCGTAGACCCCGGGGGGCAGGGGTATGGCTACACCTTC. Residues: CASSVDPGGQGYGYTF.

This clonotype was seen more than once but under ten times. The chain is built from TRBV2 and TRBJ2-7, with TRBD2 matching over 7 bases. From germline, CDR1 is SNHLY and CDR2 FYNNEI. With 6 bases clipped from V and 3 bases from J, the junction kept 8 bases outside the gene matches. The CDR3 spans 14 residues. The CDR3 reads CASRLRDYDYEQYF. Here the CDR3 DNA reads TGTGCCAGCAGACTCCGGGACTACGACTACGAGCAGTACTTC.

This clonotype was observed a few times. V gene TRBV9 combines with J gene TRBJ2-1; TRBD2 matches at 8 bases. Germline CDR1 is SGDLS and CDR2 is YYNGEE. V lost 4 bases, J lost 7 bases, and 16 bases stayed unmatched. There are 17 residues in the CDR3. CDR3 sequence: CASSSSGGGGVRNEQFF. In nucleotides, the CDR3 is TGTGCCAGCAGCTCCTCCGGGGGGGGGGGCGTTCGGAATGAGCAGTTCTTC. The full variable domain, its missing parts supplied by reference TRBV9 and TRBJ2-1, is DSGVTQTPKHLITATGQRVTLRCSPRSGDLSVYWYQQSLDQGLQFLIQYYNGEERAKGNILERFSAQQFPDLHSELNLSSLELGDSALYFCASSSSGGGGVRNEQFFGPGTRLTVL.

This chain connects TRBV5-6 to TRBJ2-4, with a tentative D call TRBD1 (6 bases). V was shortened by 2 bases and J by 8 bases, with 20 bases between the two germline ends. CDR1 SGHDT and CDR2 YYEEEE come from the germline V gene. The CDR3 is 16 residues long. CDR3 in DNA: TGTGCCAGCAGCTTACGAAGCCAGGGGTTCGGGGACATTCAGTACTTC. It encodes CASSLRSQGFGDIQYF. Combining the CDR3 with reference TRBV5-6 and TRBJ2-4 gives the whole variable domain DAGVTQSPTHLIKTRGQQVTLRCSPKSGHDTVSWYQQALGQGPQFIFQYYEEEERQRGNFPDRFSGHQFPNYSSELNVNALLLGDSALYLCASSLRSQGFGDIQYFGAGTRLSVL.